These 32 T cell receptor beta chains originate from one sample sequenced in a study of CD8 T cells in Susac syndrome. After extraction with the RNeasy kit, 0.5 to 1 ug of the RNA was reverse transcribed using random hexamers. One entry per CDR3 protein, called by TCRdb with MiXCR from the immunoSEQ multiplex PCR reads. This table holds 130,000 or so distinct CDR3 sequences, 94% found once. Sequencing input: CD4+ T cells from PBMCs. The receptors were gathered from a human donor in good health.

V usage is TRBV6-6 and J usage is TRBJ2-5, with D uncertain. CDR3 size: 12 residues. Germline V gives CDR1 MNHNY, CDR2 SVGAGI (reference sequence). The V end was cut by 0 bases, the J end by 5 bases, with 4 bases between. CDR3 sequence (DNA): TGTGCCAGCAGTTACTCTTCCGAGACCCAGTACTTC. Protein product: CASSYSSETQYF.

The chain's CDR3 is CASSSRDSSYNEQFF. Here the CDR3 DNA reads TGTGCCAGCAGCTCCAGGGACAGCTCCTACAATGAGCAGTTCTTC. V and J are TRBV7-8 and TRBJ2-1; 7 bases match TRBD1. Germline V gene data show CDR1 as SGHVS and CDR2 as FQNEAQ. The CDR3 sequence is 15 residues long. V was pared by 4 bases and J by 0 bases, with 3 bases of the junction left unmatched.

This chain uses TRBV3-1 with TRBJ2-1; D unclear. Trimming cost V 4 bases and J 5 bases, with 6 bases left between them. The CDR3 runs to 12 residues. CDR1 and CDR2 from the germline V gene are LGHDT and YNNKEL (reference sequence). The CDR3 coding sequence is TGTGCCAGCAGCCTCATCGACAATGAGCAGTTCTTC. Translation gives CASSLIDNEQFF.

The V gene is TRBV6-5, the J gene TRBJ2-7, with D hard to call. V was cut by 6 bases and J by 0 bases, with 12 bases left in between. The CDR3 has 14 amino acids. Germline V gene data show CDR1 as MNHEY and CDR2 as SVGAGI. The CDR3 coding sequence is TGTGCCAGCAGGCCCCGTTTTACCTCCTACGAGCAGTACTTC. The encoded protein is CASRPRFTSYEQYF.

This chain joins TRBV5-1 and TRBJ2-5; TRBD2 is a possible D gene (5 bases). V lost 0 bases and J lost 6, with 12 bases in between. CDR3 length equals 14 residues. Germline V gene sequence: CDR1 SGHRS, CDR2 YFSETQ. The CDR3 spells CASSLGGSSQTQYF. The CDR3, as DNA: TGCGCCAGCAGCTTGGGCGGGTCCTCACAGACCCAGTACTTC.

The chain uses TRBV7-8 and TRBJ2-1; D ambiguous. Trimming pared 7 bases from V and 5 bases from J, leaving 18 bases between. This CDR3 spans 15 amino acids. Germline lookup yields CDR1 SGHVS and CDR2 FQNEAQ. CDR3 loop: CASTLRLREDNEQFF. CDR3 in DNA: TGTGCCAGCACCCTACGGCTCCGAGAGGACAATGAGCAGTTCTTC. The full variable domain, with the rest looked up from reference TRBV7-8 and TRBJ2-1, is GAGVSQSPRYKVAKRGQDVALRCDPISGHVSLFWYQQALGQGPEFLTYFQNEAQLDKSGLPSDRFFAERPEGSVSTLKIQRTQQEDSAVYLCASTLRLREDNEQFFGPGTRLTVL.

This CDR3 is CAHGGRISTDTQYF. As DNA, the CDR3 is TGTGCCCACGGAGGAAGAATTAGCACAGATACGCAGTATTTT. The rearrangement uses TRBV30 and TRBJ2-3, with D possibly being TRBD2 (5 bases). The CDR3 consists of 14 residues. Per germline, CDR1 GTSNPN and CDR2 SVGIG (reference sequence). The V and J ends lost 8 bases and 0 bases respectively, with 15 bases between them. The variable domain in full, completed from reference TRBV30 and TRBJ2-3, reads SQTIHQWPATLVQPVGSPLSLECTVEGTSNPNLYWYRQAAGRGLQLLFYSVGIGQISSEVPQNLSASRPQDRQFILSSKKLLLSDSGFYLCAHGGRISTDTQYFGPGTRLTVL.

V gene TRBV7-2 combines with J gene TRBJ2-2, with a weak D call TRBD1 (5 bases). The germline CDR1 and CDR2 sequences are SGHTA and FQGNSA. The CDR3 sequence is 15 residues long. Trimming cost V 5 bases and J 7 bases, with 17 bases left between them. CDR3 sequence: CASSPNPVQGGELFF. Here the CDR3 DNA reads TGTGCCAGCAGCCCAAATCCGGTTCAGGGCGGGGAGCTGTTTTTT.

The chain recombines TRBV5-4 with TRBJ2-2; 11 nucleotides match TRBD2. Germline V CDR1 and CDR2: SGHNT, YYREEE (reference sequence). CDR3 length: 17 amino acids. The J segment lost 4 bases and the V segment lost 4 bases, leaving 9 bases of the junction unmatched. The CDR3 sequence is CASSPGAGLAVTGELFF. DNA for the CDR3: TGTGCCAGCAGCCCTGGGGCGGGACTAGCGGTCACCGGGGAGCTGTTTTTT.

The rearrangement uses TRBV7-6 and TRBJ2-3; weak D call: TRBD1 (5 bases). Germline V gene sequence: CDR1 SGHVS, CDR2 FNYEAQ. The CDR3 sequence is 12 residues long. The V end was cut by 5 bases, the J end by 6 bases, with 9 bases between. The chain's CDR3 is CASSHNRDTQYF. CDR3 sequence (DNA): TGTGCCAGCAGCCATAACAGGGATACGCAGTATTTT.

V and J are TRBV6-5 and TRBJ2-5, with unresolved D. Trimming stripped 5 bases from V and 5 bases from J, with 15 bases between. The CDR3 contains 14 residues. Germline V gives CDR1 MNHEY, CDR2 SVGAGI. Here the CDR3 reads CASSATQMRETQYF. The DNA of the CDR3 is TGTGCCAGCAGTGCCACCCAGATGCGGGAGACCCAGTACTTC.

The chain combines TRBV30 with TRBJ2-7; D is unresolved. V was cut by 0 bases and J by 1 base, with 7 bases left in between. Germline V lookup: CDR1 GTSNPN, CDR2 SVGIG (reference sequence). The CDR3 contains 13 residues. The CDR3 sequence is CAWSVSGSYEQYF. The CDR3 DNA follows: TGTGCCTGGAGTGTATCTGGATCCTACGAGCAGTACTTC.

V is TRBV7-2 and J is TRBJ2-2; 8 bases line up with TRBD2. The V and J ends lost 5 bases and 3 bases, in that order; junction bases with no gene match: 8. The CDR3 is 16 residues long. The germline V gene has CDR1 SGHTA and CDR2 FQGNSA. Here the CDR3 DNA reads TGTGCCAGCAGCACCCCCGGGAGGGCCGACACCGGGGAGCTGTTTTTT. Protein sequence: CASSTPGRADTGELFF.

The chain uses TRBV5-1 and TRBJ1-2, with a tentative D call TRBD1 (6 bases). V lost 4 bases and J 4 bases, leaving 14 bases between the germline ends. Germline lookup yields CDR1 SGHRS and CDR2 YFSETQ. The CDR3 runs to 14 residues. The CDR3 spells CASSTSDRTYGYTF. Written as DNA, the CDR3 is TGCGCCAGCAGCACCTCTGACAGGACCTATGGCTACACCTTC.

This clonotype has more than one count but fewer than ten. This chain links TRBV13 with TRBJ2-5, with a tentative D call TRBD1 (5 bases). CDR3 size: 15 residues. The ends were cut back, 1 base at V and 4 bases at J, with 13 bases in the middle. Germline V gene lookup returns CDR1 PRHDT and CDR2 FYEKMQ (reference sequence). The CDR3 DNA follows: TGTGCCAGCAGCTTAGTAAGGGGAACTCGAGAGACCCAGTACTTC. Encoded protein: CASSLVRGTRETQYF.

The rearrangement joins TRBV11-3 to TRBJ1-2; tentative D call: TRBD1 (5 bases). Per the germline V gene, CDR1 is SGHNT and CDR2 is YENEEA. Trimming removed 5 bases at V and 7 bases at J, with 17 bases between. This CDR3 spans 14 amino acids. As DNA, the CDR3 is TGTGCCAGCAGCCCCTCCGGGCAGGGCTGTGGCTACACCTTC. Protein: CASSPSGQGCGYTF.

This clonotype was seen a single time. The chain has TRBV7-2 and TRBJ2-7, with D unresolved. In germline, CDR1 is SGHTA, CDR2 FQGNSA. This CDR3 region has 14 residues. Deletions cut 0 bases from V and 0 bases from J, with 6 bases between. In nucleotides, the CDR3 is TGTGCCAGCAGCTTAGCGGCAGACTCCTACGAGCAGTACTTC. It is translated as CASSLAADSYEQYF.

The J gene is TRBJ1-2, the V gene TRBV4-1, with D maybe TRBD1 (5 bases). The CDR3 consists of 16 residues. Trimming stripped 1 base from V and 3 bases from J, with 15 bases between. Germline values: CDR1 MGHRA, CDR2 YSYEKL. The CDR3 DNA is TGCGCCAGCAGCCAAGGGGAAGCAGGGTGGGACTATGGCTACACCTTC. It specifies CASSQGEAGWDYGYTF.

CDR3 residues: CASSSQQGAGYTF. CDR3 nucleotide sequence: TGTGCCAGCAGTTCCCAACAGGGGGCTGGCTACACCTTC. The chain couples TRBV12-3 or TRBV12-4 to TRBJ1-2; 9 nucleotides line up with TRBD1. This CDR3 has 13 residues. After removal of 4 bases from V and 7 bases from J, the junction contained 4 bases not matched to a gene.

This clonotype was seen once. The V call is TRBV14, the J call TRBJ2-7; TRBD2 agrees at 8 bases. Losses at the gene ends were 4 bases for V and 4 bases for J; bases not matched to a gene: 6. This CDR3 has 14 amino acids. The germline gives CDR1 SGHDN, CDR2 FVKESK. The CDR3 coding sequence is TGTGCCAGCAGCCCCGGACCGGGAGGGTACGAGCAGTACTTC. It yields the protein CASSPGPGGYEQYF. Full variable domain (rest looked up from reference TRBV14 and TRBJ2-7): EAGVTQFPSHSVIEKGQTVTLRCDPISGHDNLYWYRRVMGKEIKFLLHFVKESKQDESGMPNNRFLAERTGGTYSTLKVQPAELEDSGVYFCASSPGPGGYEQYFGPGTRLTVT.

The genes are TRBV12-3 or TRBV12-4 and TRBJ2-5, with TRBD1 matching over 7 bases. With 3 bases clipped from V and 2 bases from J, the junction kept 15 bases outside the gene matches. The CDR3 spans 18 residues. This CDR3 is CASSFGRRGLGVQETQYF. The DNA for the CDR3 is TGTGCCAGCAGTTTTGGGCGAAGGGGGCTGGGGGTACAAGAGACCCAGTACTTC.

The chain employs TRBV5-1 and TRBJ2-5; 12 positions match TRBD2. V trimming: 0 bases; J trimming: 1 base; junction bases outside the gene matches: 1. The germline V gene encodes CDR1 SGHRS and CDR2 YFSETQ. The CDR3 loop spans 16 amino acids. The CDR3 nucleotides are TGCGCCAGCAGCTTGGGGACTAGCGGGACCCAAGAGACCCAGTACTTC. Its translation is CASSLGTSGTQETQYF.

V gene TRBV11-2 combines with J gene TRBJ2-5; TRBD2 aligns across 9 bases. CDR1 and CDR2 from the germline V gene are SGHAT and FQNNGV. Trimming cost V 2 bases and J 2 bases; bases outside gene matches: 0. This CDR3 has 14 amino acids. The CDR3 region is CASSLLAGQETQYF. For the CDR3, the DNA is TGTGCCAGCAGCTTACTAGCGGGGCAAGAGACCCAGTACTTC.

The rearrangement uses TRBV29-1 and TRBJ1-1; D is possibly TRBD1 (5 bases). The CDR3 has 12 residues. Germline V CDR1 and CDR2: SQVTM, ANQGSEA. With 5 bases removed from V and 0 bases from J, the gap between germline ends came to 7 bases. The CDR3 DNA sequence: TGCAGCGTTAGGGGCGTGAACACTGAAGCTTTCTTT. Protein sequence: CSVRGVNTEAFF.

V and J are TRBV27 and TRBJ2-5; 8 bases are shared with TRBD1. CDR3 length: 14 residues. Germline-derived CDR1 and CDR2 are MNHEY and SMNVEV (reference sequence). J gave up 4 bases and V 8 bases, and 9 bases lay outside the gene matches. CDR3 sequence: CASGVPGTGETQYF. Here the CDR3 DNA reads TGTGCCAGCGGAGTGCCCGGGACAGGAGAGACCCAGTACTTC.

This clonotype was recorded a few times. V gene TRBV6-1 combines with J gene TRBJ2-7, with 12 positions matching TRBD2. V was clipped by 8 bases and J by 2 bases; unmatched bases: 10. This CDR3 is 16 amino acids long. Germline CDR1 reads MNHNS; CDR2 reads SASEGT. CDR3 sequence: CASSGLAGIWTYEQYF. CDR3 DNA sequence: TGTGCCAGCTCCGGACTAGCGGGAATTTGGACCTACGAGCAGTACTTC.

The V and J genes are TRBV6-1 and TRBJ2-3; D is unclear. This CDR3 comprises 13 residues. Deletions cut 3 bases from V and 7 bases from J, with 11 bases between. The germline gives CDR1 MNHNS, CDR2 SASEGT. CDR3 sequence (DNA): TGTGCCAGCAGTGATTGGGTTGAAAATACGCAGTATTTT. Its protein is CASSDWVENTQYF.

The V and J genes are TRBV24-1 and TRBJ2-1, with a tentative D call TRBD2 (6 bases). With 4 bases removed from V and 1 base from J, the gap between germline ends came to 7 bases. The germline CDR1 and CDR2 sequences are KGHDR and SFDVKD. This CDR3 spans 14 amino acids. This chain's CDR3 is CATSEDYSYNEQFF. CDR3 DNA sequence: TGTGCCACCAGTGAGGACTATTCCTACAATGAGCAGTTCTTC.

The chain is built from TRBV29-1 and TRBJ2-1, with 9 positions matching TRBD1. The CDR3 spans 13 residues. In germline, CDR1 is SQVTM, CDR2 ANQGSEA. V dropped 7 bases and J dropped 9; count of bases not matched to a gene: 10. This CDR3 reads CSAPDRGKTEQFF. In DNA, the CDR3 is TGCAGCGCCCCGGACAGGGGTAAGACTGAGCAGTTCTTC.

V and J are TRBV7-3 and TRBJ2-1; D is unclear. V lost 0 bases and J lost 6, with 12 bases in between. Germline CDR1 and CDR2: SGHTA and FQGTGA. The CDR3 spans 15 residues. The CDR3 region has the DNA TGTGCCAGCAGCTTAACAGGGTTGGAGCTCAATGAGCAGTTCTTC. This translates into CASSLTGLELNEQFF.

The V call is TRBV11-2, the J call TRBJ2-1, with 10 bases that match TRBD2. Germline CDR1 and CDR2: SGHAT and FQNNGV. This CDR3 comprises 17 residues. The V and J ends lost 5 bases and 13 bases, in that order; junction bases with no gene match: 20. CDR3 bases: TGTGCCAGCAGCGATATCAAGACGAGCTGGACTAGCGGAGAACAGTTCTTC. Protein product: CASSDIKTSWTSGEQFF.

The chain employs TRBV3-1 and TRBJ2-7; 8 bases agree with TRBD1. V was pared by 4 bases and J by 4 bases, with 9 bases of the junction left unmatched. The CDR3 is made up of 15 amino acids. Looked up from germline, CDR1 is LGHDT and CDR2 is YNNKEL (reference sequence). CDR3 DNA: TGTGCCAGCAGCCCTACCGGGACAGGAGTTTACGAGCAGTACTTC. This sequence encodes CASSPTGTGVYEQYF.